The 10 T cell receptor beta chains in this list originate from one sample, sequenced in a study of shared clonotypes between healthy human individuals. Measured with immunoSEQ multiplex PCR; TCRdb has only the in-frame clones, and not every one. The sample has about 480,000 clones, 75% to 80% seen once. The sample was PBMCs. All receptors come from a woman between 40 and 50 years old in good health. Some clones in this sample may be carry-over from other donors' samples.

The genes are TRBV7-2 and TRBJ1-4; D might be TRBD1 (5 bases). The germline CDR1 and CDR2 sequences are SGHTA and FQGNSA. V was pared by 0 bases and J by 2 bases, with 10 bases between. The CDR3 has 16 amino acids. The CDR3, as DNA: TGTGCCAGCAGCTTAGCGGGCGGGGGTACTAATGAAAAACTGTTTTTT. This gives the protein CASSLAGGGTNEKLFF.

The genes are TRBV5-1 and TRBJ2-7, with 8 nucleotides matching TRBD2. This CDR3 spans 17 amino acids. The trim removed 2 bases at V and 4 bases at J, leaving 14 bases unmatched. Germline V lookup: CDR1 SGHRS, CDR2 YFSETQ. The CDR3 reads CASSFSTGATSAYEQYF. The CDR3 bases are TGCGCCAGCAGCTTCTCGACCGGGGCGACTAGCGCGTACGAGCAGTACTTC.

This clone was seen once. This sequence joins TRBV21-1 and TRBJ1-1. TRBV21-1 is annotated as a pseudogene. This CDR3 region has 14 residues. CDR3 residues: CASTLGGAGTEAFF. As DNA, the CDR3 is TGTGCCAGCACCCTCGGAGGGGCGGGAACTGAAGCTTTCTTT.

V is TRBV25-1 and J is TRBJ2-5; the D gene is possibly TRBD1 (6 bases). The germline V gene has CDR1 MGHDK and CDR2 SYGVNS. V shed 2 bases and J shed 4 bases, with 11 bases lying between them. The CDR3 totals 14 residues. CDR3 DNA sequence: TGTGCCAGCAGTGAACCAGGGGACGTAGAGACCCAGTACTTC. Translating gives CASSEPGDVETQYF.

The table lists this clone with a few counts. CDR3 residues: CATSRDPTGSGNTIYF. The CDR3 coding sequence is TGTGCCACCAGCAGAGACCCGACAGGCTCTGGAAACACCATATATTTT. V usage is TRBV15 and J usage is TRBJ1-3; weak D call: TRBD1 (6 bases). The germline CDR1 and CDR2 sequences are LNHNV and YYDKDF (reference sequence). The CDR3 is 16 residues long. Deletions cut 0 bases from V and 0 bases from J, with 9 bases between.

The genes are TRBV5-1 and TRBJ2-1; D unresolved. This CDR3 is built from 16 residues. Trimming cost V 7 bases and J 0 bases, with 17 bases left between them. Looked up from germline, CDR1 is SGHRS and CDR2 is YFSETQ. CDR3 in DNA: TGCGCCAGCGGCCCGACACAACTGAGCTCCTACAATGAGCAGTTCTTC. Translation: CASGPTQLSSYNEQFF.

The rearrangement links TRBV7-9 to TRBJ2-1, with D unclear. Germline V gene sequence: CDR1 SEHNR, CDR2 FQNEAQ (reference sequence). CDR3 length equals 14 residues. V shed 4 bases and J shed 9 bases, with 16 bases lying between them. The CDR3 coding sequence is TGTGCCAGCAGCTCCTTAACGTTCGGGTCTGAGCAGTTCTTC. It translates to CASSSLTFGSEQFF.

The V gene is TRBV6-5, the J gene TRBJ2-1; 9 nucleotides line up with TRBD2. The germline gives CDR1 MNHEY, CDR2 SVGAGI. The CDR3 spans 16 residues. Unmatched junction bases numbered 1, after V lost 0 bases and J lost 1 base. The CDR3 loop reads CASSYSTSGSYNEQFF. In nucleotides, the CDR3 is TGTGCCAGCAGTTACTCGACTAGCGGATCCTACAATGAGCAGTTCTTC.

On this clone itself: It may be a read error: a sequence one base away is much more abundant. This chain links TRBV4-3 with TRBJ2-5; tentatively, D is TRBD2 (5 bases). V lost 0 bases and J 4 bases, leaving 12 bases between the germline ends. The CDR3 has 15 amino acids. Germline V gene sequence: CDR1 LGHNA, CDR2 YSLEER. In nucleotides, the CDR3 is TGCGCCAGCAGCCAAGATACGGGGAATGGAGAGACCCAGTACTTC. Its translation: CASSQDTGNGETQYF.

J is TRBJ2-3 and V is TRBV4-1; possible D gene TRBD2, 5 bases. Trimming shortened V by 3 bases and J by 4 bases, and 11 bases separated the two germline ends. CDR1 is MGHRA, CDR2 YSYEKL, per germline. This CDR3 contains 14 residues. The CDR3 DNA reads TGCGCCAGCAGCCATTTTCTGGAGGCAGATACGCAGTATTTT. Translated: CASSHFLEADTQYF.